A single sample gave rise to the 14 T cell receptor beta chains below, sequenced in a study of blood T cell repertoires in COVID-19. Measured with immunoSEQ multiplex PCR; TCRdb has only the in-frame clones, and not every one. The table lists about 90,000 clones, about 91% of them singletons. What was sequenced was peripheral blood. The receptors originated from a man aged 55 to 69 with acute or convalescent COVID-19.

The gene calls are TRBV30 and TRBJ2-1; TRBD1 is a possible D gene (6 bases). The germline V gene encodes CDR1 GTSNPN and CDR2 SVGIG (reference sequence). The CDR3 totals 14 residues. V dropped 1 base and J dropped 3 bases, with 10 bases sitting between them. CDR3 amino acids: CAWSEGRGYNEQFF. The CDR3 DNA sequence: TGTGCCTGGAGTGAGGGCAGGGGCTACAATGAGCAGTTCTTC.

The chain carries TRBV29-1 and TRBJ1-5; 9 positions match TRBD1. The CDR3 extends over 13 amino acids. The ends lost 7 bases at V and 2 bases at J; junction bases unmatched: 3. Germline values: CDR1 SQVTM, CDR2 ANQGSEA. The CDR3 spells CSARTGGNQPQHF. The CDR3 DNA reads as TGCAGCGCCCGGACAGGGGGCAATCAGCCCCAGCATTTT.

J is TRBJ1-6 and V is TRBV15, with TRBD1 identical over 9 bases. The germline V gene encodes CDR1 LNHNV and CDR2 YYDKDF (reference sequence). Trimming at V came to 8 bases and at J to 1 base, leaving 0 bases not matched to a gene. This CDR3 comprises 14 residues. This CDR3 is CATGTGSYNSPLHF. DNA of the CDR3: TGTGCCACCGGGACAGGGTCCTATAATTCACCCCTCCACTTT.

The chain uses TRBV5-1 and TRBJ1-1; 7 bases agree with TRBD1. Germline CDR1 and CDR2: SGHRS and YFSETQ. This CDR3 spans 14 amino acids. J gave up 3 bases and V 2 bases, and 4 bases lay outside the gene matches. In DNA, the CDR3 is TGCGCCAGCAGCTTAACAGGGGCGGACACTGAAGCTTTCTTT. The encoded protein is CASSLTGADTEAFF. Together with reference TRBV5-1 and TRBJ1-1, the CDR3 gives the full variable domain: KAGVTQTPRYLIKTRGQQVTLSCSPISGHRSVSWYQQTPGQGLQFLFEYFSETQRNKGNFPGRFSGRQFSNSRSEMNVSTLELGDSALYLCASSLTGADTEAFFGQGTRLTVV.

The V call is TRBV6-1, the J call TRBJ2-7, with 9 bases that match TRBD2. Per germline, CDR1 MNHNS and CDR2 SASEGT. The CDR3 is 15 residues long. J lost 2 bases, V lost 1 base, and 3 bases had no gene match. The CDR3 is CASSEVTSGTYEQYF. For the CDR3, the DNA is TGTGCCAGCAGTGAAGTGACTAGCGGAACCTACGAGCAGTACTTC.

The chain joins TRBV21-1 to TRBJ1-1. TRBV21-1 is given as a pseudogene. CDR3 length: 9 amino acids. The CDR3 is CASSKEAFF. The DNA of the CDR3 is TGTGCCAGCAGCAAGGAGGCTTTCTTT.

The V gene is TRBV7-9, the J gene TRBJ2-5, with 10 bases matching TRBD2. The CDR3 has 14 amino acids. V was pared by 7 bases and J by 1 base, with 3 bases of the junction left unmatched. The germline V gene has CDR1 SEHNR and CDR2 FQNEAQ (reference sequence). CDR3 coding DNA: TGTGCCAGCATGGCTAGCGGGGGCCAAGAGACCCAGTACTTC. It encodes CASMASGGQETQYF.

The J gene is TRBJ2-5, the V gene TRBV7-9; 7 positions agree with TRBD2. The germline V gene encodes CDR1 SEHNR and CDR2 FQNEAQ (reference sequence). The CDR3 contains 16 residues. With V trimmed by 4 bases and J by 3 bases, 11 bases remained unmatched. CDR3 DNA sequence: TGTGCCAGCAGCTCCCCAGGGCAGGGAGGGGAAGAGACCCAGTACTTC. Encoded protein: CASSSPGQGGEETQYF.

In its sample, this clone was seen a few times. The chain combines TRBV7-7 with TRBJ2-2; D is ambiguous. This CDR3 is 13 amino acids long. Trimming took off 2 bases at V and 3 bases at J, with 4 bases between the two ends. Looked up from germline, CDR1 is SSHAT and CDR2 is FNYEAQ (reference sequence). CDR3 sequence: CASSLSYTGELFF. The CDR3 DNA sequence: TGTGCCAGCAGCTTATCGTACACCGGGGAGCTGTTTTTT.

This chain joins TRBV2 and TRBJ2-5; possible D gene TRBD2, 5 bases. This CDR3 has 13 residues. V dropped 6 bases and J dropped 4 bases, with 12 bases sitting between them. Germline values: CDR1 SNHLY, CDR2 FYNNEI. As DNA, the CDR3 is TGTGCCAGCAGCGTCATACGGGGAGAGACCCAGTACTTC. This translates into CASSVIRGETQYF.

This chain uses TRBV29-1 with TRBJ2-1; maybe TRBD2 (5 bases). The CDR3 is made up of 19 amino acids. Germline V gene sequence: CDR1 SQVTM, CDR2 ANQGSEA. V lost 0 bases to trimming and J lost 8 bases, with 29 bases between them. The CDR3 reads CSVEDRAGTAGIRFDEQFF. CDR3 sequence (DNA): TGCAGCGTTGAAGATCGGGCAGGAACCGCCGGGATTCGATTCGATGAGCAGTTCTTC.

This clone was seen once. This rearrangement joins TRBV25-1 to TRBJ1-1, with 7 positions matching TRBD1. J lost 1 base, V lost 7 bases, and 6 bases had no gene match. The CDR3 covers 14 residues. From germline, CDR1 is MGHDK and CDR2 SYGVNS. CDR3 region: CASIPGQRNTEAFF. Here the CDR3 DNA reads TGTGCCAGCATCCCGGGACAGAGGAACACTGAAGCTTTCTTT.

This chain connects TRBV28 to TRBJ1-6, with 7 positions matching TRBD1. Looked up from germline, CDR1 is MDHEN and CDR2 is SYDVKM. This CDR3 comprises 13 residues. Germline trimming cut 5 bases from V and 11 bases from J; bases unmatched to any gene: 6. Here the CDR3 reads CASSPGQAPPLHF. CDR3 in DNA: TGTGCCAGCAGTCCCGGACAGGCGCCACCCCTCCACTTT.

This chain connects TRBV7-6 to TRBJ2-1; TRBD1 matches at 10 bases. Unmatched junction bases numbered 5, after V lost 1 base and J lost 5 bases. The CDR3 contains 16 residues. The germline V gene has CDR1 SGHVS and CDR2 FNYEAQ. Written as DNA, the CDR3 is TGTGCCAGCAGCTTAGGGGGACAGGGGAAAGACAATGAGCAGTTCTTC. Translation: CASSLGGQGKDNEQFF.